Given below is one T cell receptor beta chain in context. Other DNA sequences in the same sample also yield this CDR3. Germline V CDR1 and CDR2: DFQATT, SNEGSKA (reference sequence). This CDR3 is built from 11 residues. The germline V and J ends were trimmed by 2 bases and 5 bases, with 4 bases remaining between them. This specimen belongs to a study of shared clonotypes between healthy human individuals. Clones were sequenced by immunoSEQ multiplex PCR, and TCRdb holds only the in-frame ones, with some missing. The data contain about 320,000 clones, around 87% of them singletons. Each CD8 memory set brought CD45RO+ cells together with CCR7-negative CD45RA+ TemRA cells.

What was sequenced was memory CD8+ T cells sorted from blood. Subset described: CD45RO+ cells pooled with CCR7-negative TemRA cells. This chain links TRBV20-1 with TRBJ2-1; no clear D. The sequence was obtained from a man in his late teens or twenties in good health. CDR3 sequence reads: CSARINNEQFF. In nucleotides, the CDR3 is TGCAGTGCTAGAATCAACAATGAGCAGTTCTTC.